The 18 T cell receptor beta chains in this list originate from one sample, sequenced in a study of blood T cell repertoires in COVID-19. The table came from immunoSEQ multiplex PCR; TCRdb's copy has only in-frame clones and leaves some out. The table includes 350,000 to 400,000 clones, about 90% detected once. Sequencing input: PBMCs or T cells enriched from blood (not recorded which). All receptors come from a woman in her thirties who had recovered from COVID-19.

This sequence joins TRBV11-2 and TRBJ2-1; 8 bases match TRBD2. The V segment lost 1 base and the J segment 3 bases; nucleotides outside the gene matches: 2. In germline, CDR1 is SGHAT, CDR2 FQNNGV. The CDR3 extends over 15 amino acids. This chain's CDR3 is CASSLASGSYNEQFF. The CDR3, as DNA: TGTGCCAGCAGCTTAGCGAGCGGGAGCTACAATGAGCAGTTCTTC.

The rearrangement uses TRBV18 and TRBJ2-1; a possible D gene is TRBD2 (6 bases). Germline loops: CDR1 KGHSH, CDR2 LQKENI. The CDR3 loop spans 15 amino acids. The germline V and J ends were trimmed by 2 bases and 1 base, with 9 bases remaining between them. The CDR3 DNA reads TGTGCCAGCTCACCAGCGGGAAGTTCCTACAATGAGCAGTTCTTC. Translation gives CASSPAGSSYNEQFF.

In nucleotides, the CDR3 is TGTGCCAGCCCCCCCTTGGGGGACAGGGGGCTGGTTACTGAAGCTTTCTTT. Translating gives CASPPLGDRGLVTEAFF. The chain uses TRBV18 and TRBJ1-1; 12 nucleotides align to TRBD1. The CDR3 loop spans 17 amino acids. V lost 8 bases to trimming and J lost 5 bases; unmatched junction nucleotides: 15. Germline CDR1 is KGHSH and CDR2 is LQKENI.

V and J are TRBV6-6 and TRBJ1-6; D may be TRBD1 (6 bases). The V gene lost 4 bases and the J gene lost 7 bases, with 11 bases spanning the gap. CDR3 size: 14 residues. Germline-derived CDR1 and CDR2 are MNHNY and SVGAGI (reference sequence). CDR3 DNA: TGTGCCAGCAGTTCCACTGACAGGAATTCACCCCTCCACTTT. Translated, it gives CASSSTDRNSPLHF.

The chain combines TRBV5-1 with TRBJ2-5; 10 nucleotides agree with TRBD2. CDR1 and CDR2 from the germline V gene are SGHRS and YFSETQ. V dropped 2 bases and J dropped 5; count of bases not matched to a gene: 6. There are 15 residues in the CDR3. This CDR3 is CASSFGTSEKETQYF. The CDR3, as DNA: TGCGCCAGCAGCTTTGGGACTAGCGAGAAGGAGACCCAGTACTTC.

The chain recombines TRBV2 with TRBJ2-7, with TRBD2 matching over 9 bases. Germline assignment: CDR1 SNHLY and CDR2 FYNNEI. The CDR3 runs 15 residues. J gave up 6 bases and V 5 bases, and 11 bases lay outside the gene matches. In DNA, the CDR3 is TGTGCCAGCAGTCCCCTTAGCGGGGGCGAGGCCGAGCAGTACTTC. It is translated as CASSPLSGGEAEQYF.

The chain is built from TRBV5-1 and TRBJ2-5, with 9 nucleotides matching TRBD1. Per the germline V gene, CDR1 is SGHRS and CDR2 is YFSETQ. The V gene end was trimmed by 3 bases and the J gene end by 4 bases; junction bases not matched to a gene: 16. The CDR3 runs to 18 residues. CDR3 region: CASSSIPAGQGSGETQYF. The CDR3 nucleotides are TGCGCCAGCAGCTCTATCCCGGCAGGACAGGGGAGCGGAGAGACCCAGTACTTC.

The genes are TRBV12-5 and TRBJ2-3, with 11 positions matching TRBD1. V was clipped by 7 bases and J by 4 bases; unmatched bases: 7. This CDR3 has 15 residues. Germline values: CDR1 LGHNT, CDR2 FRNRAP. The CDR3 loop reads CASDSGQGAPDTQYF. Written as DNA, the CDR3 is TGTGCTAGTGATTCCGGACAGGGGGCCCCAGATACGCAGTATTTT. The variable domain in full, completed from reference TRBV12-5 and TRBJ2-3, reads DARVTQTPRHKVTEMGQEVTMRCQPILGHNTVFWYRQTMMQGLELLAYFRNRAPLDDSGMPKDRFSAEMPDATLATLKIQPSEPRDSAVYFCASDSGQGAPDTQYFGPGTRLTVL.

As DNA, the CDR3 is TGTGCCAGCAGCCCCCCGGGACTACCCTACGAGCAGTACTTC. Its translation is CASSPPGLPYEQYF. The chain has TRBV4-2 and TRBJ2-7; 7 bases line up with TRBD2. The V and J ends lost 4 bases and 2 bases, in that order; junction bases with no gene match: 5. The length of the CDR3 is 14 residues. Germline CDR1 is LGHNA and CDR2 is YNFKEQ.

V is TRBV5-1 and J is TRBJ2-5, with D possibly being TRBD2 (6 bases). The CDR3 is made up of 14 amino acids. Germline CDR1 is SGHRS and CDR2 is YFSETQ. V lost 0 bases and J lost 5, with 11 bases in between. CDR3 region: CASSLGGVEETQYF. The CDR3 DNA reads TGCGCCAGCAGCTTGGGCGGGGTGGAGGAGACCCAGTACTTC.

The genes are TRBV5-4 and TRBJ2-1; 7 bases align to TRBD1. CDR1 SGHNT and CDR2 YYREEE come from the germline V gene (reference sequence). The CDR3 is 15 amino acids. Trimming cost V 2 bases and J 9 bases; bases outside gene matches: 11. CDR3 residues: CASSLSAGGSFEQFF. CDR3 coding DNA: TGTGCCAGCAGCTTATCTGCAGGGGGAAGTTTTGAGCAGTTCTTC.

This clone was recorded many times. The genes are TRBV6-1 and TRBJ2-1, with 10 bases fitting TRBD1. The CDR3 consists of 16 residues. The germline V gene has CDR1 MNHNS and CDR2 SASEGT. J gave up 8 bases and V 0 bases, and 7 bases lay outside the gene matches. The CDR3 coding sequence is TGTGCCAGCAGTGAAGCTCCGGGACAGGGGAGCGATGAGCAGTTCTTC. Translating it yields CASSEAPGQGSDEQFF.

The chain uses TRBV28 and TRBJ1-6; a weak D match, TRBD1 (5 bases). Trimming left V 10 bases short and J 8 bases short, with 18 bases between. The CDR3 extends over 14 amino acids. CDR1 and CDR2 (germline): MDHEN, SYDVKM. The CDR3 nucleotides are TGTGCCATTTTGGGGGAGGGGACTCATTCACCCCTCCACTTT. Translation: CAILGEGTHSPLHF. Together with reference TRBV28 and TRBJ1-6, the CDR3 gives the full variable domain: DVKVTQSSRYLVKRTGEKVFLECVQDMDHENMFWYRQDPGLGLRLIYFSYDVKMKEKGDIPEGYSVSREKKERFSLILESASTNQTSMYLCAILGEGTHSPLHFGNGTRLTVT.

The V and J genes are TRBV30 and TRBJ1-2; D is perhaps TRBD1 (5 bases). Trimming removed 0 bases at V and 4 bases at J, with 15 bases between. The CDR3 consists of 15 residues. Per the germline V gene, CDR1 is GTSNPN and CDR2 is SVGIG (reference sequence). The CDR3 is CAWSVELGVAYGYTF. Here the CDR3 DNA reads TGTGCCTGGAGTGTAGAGTTAGGGGTGGCCTATGGCTACACCTTC. Complete variable domain (other parts from reference TRBV30 and TRBJ1-2): SQTIHQWPATLVQPVGSPLSLECTVEGTSNPNLYWYRQAAGRGLQLLFYSVGIGQISSEVPQNLSASRPQDRQFILSSKKLLLSDSGFYLCAWSVELGVAYGYTFGSGTRLTVV.

CDR3 in amino acids: CASSVDIGDYNEQFF. Here the CDR3 DNA reads TGTGCCAGCAGCGTAGATATAGGGGACTACAATGAGCAGTTCTTC. The V call is TRBV9, the J call TRBJ2-1; possible D gene TRBD1, 5 bases. The V and J ends lost 0 bases and 3 bases respectively, with 10 bases between them. The CDR3 extends over 15 amino acids. The V gene's germline CDR1 is SGDLS and CDR2 YYNGEE. The full variable domain, in which reference TRBV9 and TRBJ2-1 provide the parts outside the CDR3, is DSGVTQTPKHLITATGQRVTLRCSPRSGDLSVYWYQQSLDQGLQFLIQYYNGEERAKGNILERFSAQQFPDLHSELNLSSLELGDSALYFCASSVDIGDYNEQFFGPGTRLTVL.

Remarks on this clone: Other DNA sequences from this sample encode an identical CDR3 as well. The genes are TRBV6-5 and TRBJ2-2; no clear D. Germline V gene lookup returns CDR1 MNHEY and CDR2 SVGAGI. V gave up 4 bases and J gave up 6 bases, with 3 bases separating them. The CDR3 is 11 amino acids. Here the CDR3 reads CASSSSGELFF. The DNA of the CDR3 is TGTGCCAGCAGTTCCTCCGGGGAGCTGTTTTTT.

The chain has TRBV5-1 and TRBJ2-5, with TRBD2 as a possible D gene (7 bases). V shed 4 bases and J shed 2 bases, with 12 bases lying between them. CDR1 SGHRS and CDR2 YFSETQ come from the germline V gene. CDR3 length: 14 residues. CDR3 coding DNA: TGCGCCAGCAGCCCACAGGGAGGGCAAGAGACCCAGTACTTC. Protein sequence: CASSPQGGQETQYF.

The gene calls are TRBV19 and TRBJ1-6; D unresolved. V was pared by 0 bases and J by 0 bases, with 15 bases between. The CDR3 runs 19 residues. Germline V gene sequence: CDR1 LNHDA, CDR2 SQIVND (reference sequence). The chain's CDR3 is CASSIDLSTGRSYNSPLHF. The CDR3 DNA is TGTGCCAGTAGTATAGATCTATCGACTGGTCGCTCCTATAATTCACCCCTCCACTTT.